A selection of T cell receptor beta chains follows, all from one sample in a study of cytomegalovirus exposure and HLA in healthy donors. The data were produced by immunoSEQ multiplex PCR, yet TCRdb's version contains in-frame clones alone and is incomplete. The table includes about 87,000 clones, 70% to 85% detected once. Input material: PBMCs. These receptor sequences come from a man aged 30 to 39 in good health and CMV-seropositive. CDR3s include the opening cysteine and the closing phenylalanine or tryptophan. The D gene is left open where the match is weak. Where a row states a size, it is once, few, many or the class of an expanded clone; other rows omit it.

v_call	d_call	clone_size	j_call	cdr3_aa	cdr3_nt
TRBV9	NA	NA	TRBJ2-7	CASSGIMRDEQYF	TGTGCCAGCAGCGGAATTATGAGGGACGAGCAGTACTTC
TRBV6-1	TRBD1	NA	TRBJ1-5	CASREIGTGGNQPQHF	TGTGCCAGCAGGGAAATTGGGACAGGAGGCAATCAGCCCCAGCATTTT
TRBV7-3	TRBD1	NA	TRBJ1-1	CASRQTGYTEAFF	TGTGCCAGCAGGCAGACAGGGTACACTGAAGCTTTCTTT
TRBV2	TRBD2	NA	TRBJ2-5	CASSEDSGSGVETQYF	TGTGCCAGCAGTGAGGATAGCGGGAGCGGGGTGGAGACCCAGTACTTC
TRBV7-6	NA	NA	TRBJ1-1	CASSSTQNTEAFF	TGTGCCAGCAGCTCGACTCAAAACACTGAAGCTTTCTTT
TRBV20-1	NA	NA	TRBJ1-2	CSAWTEGGYTF	TGCAGTGCTTGGACCGAGGGTGGCTACACCTTC
TRBV6-5	NA	few	TRBJ1-1	CASSYNRLDTEAFF	TGTGCCAGCAGTTACAATAGACTAGACACTGAAGCTTTCTTT
TRBV28	TRBD2	NA	TRBJ2-5	CASSSPWENVGTSGGQETQYF	TGTGCCAGCAGTTCCCCCTGGGAGAACGTTGGGACTAGCGGGGGCCAAGAGACCCAGTACTTC
TRBV21-1	NA	NA	TRBJ1-2	CASSHPTGALPSDYGYTF	TGTGCCAGCAGCCACCCGACAGGGGCCCTACCTTCCGACTATGGCTACACCTTC
TRBV6-1	TRBD1	NA	TRBJ2-7	CASSGGGPRSEQYF	TGTGCCAGCAGTGGAGGGGGCCCGAGGAGTGAGCAGTACTTC
TRBV10-3	NA	few	TRBJ1-1	CAISESNSGNTEAFF	TGTGCCATCAGTGAGTCTAACAGCGGGAACACTGAAGCTTTCTTT
TRBV7-9	TRBD2	few	TRBJ2-3	CASSSGLAGVDTQYF	TGTGCCAGCAGCTCCGGACTAGCGGGCGTGGATACGCAGTATTTT
TRBV4-3	TRBD2	NA	TRBJ2-2	CASSQELAWGTGELFF	TGCGCCAGCAGCCAAGAACTAGCGTGGGGCACCGGGGAGCTGTTTTTT
TRBV4-1	NA	NA	TRBJ2-5	CASSQLRAGHQETQYF	TGCGCCAGCAGCCAACTAAGGGCGGGCCACCAAGAGACCCAGTACTTC
TRBV28	NA	NA	TRBJ1-5	CASSDSSPQPQHF	TGTGCCAGCAGTGACAGTTCCCCTCAGCCCCAGCATTTT
TRBV10-3	NA	once	TRBJ2-3	CAISDPGGAHTDTQYF	TGTGCCATCAGCGACCCCGGTGGGGCCCACACAGATACGCAGTATTTT
TRBV19	NA	NA	TRBJ1-4	CASSWTAGNEKLFF	TGTGCCAGTAGTTGGACGGCGGGAAATGAAAAACTGTTTTTT
TRBV2	NA	NA	TRBJ2-3	CATSIDRSSTDTQYF	TGTGCCACCTCTATCGACAGATCTAGCACAGATACGCAGTATTTT
TRBV28	NA	NA	TRBJ2-5	CASSLTLGETQYF	TGTGCCAGCAGCCTGACTTTGGGAGAGACCCAGTACTTC
TRBV30	NA	NA	TRBJ2-7	CAWSSGRGREQYF	TGTGCCTGGAGTAGTGGGCGGGGCAGAGAGCAGTACTTC
TRBV25-1	NA	NA	TRBJ1-2	CASSESARGGYTF	TGTGCCAGCAGTGAATCAGCCAGGGGTGGCTACACCTTC
TRBV4-1	NA	NA	TRBJ1-1	CASSPGGEAEAFF	TGCGCCAGCTCGCCGGGGGGTGAAGCTGAAGCTTTCTTT
TRBV15	TRBD1	NA	TRBJ1-1	CATSGPGTENTEAFF	TGTGCCACCAGCGGTCCCGGGACAGAAAACACTGAAGCTTTCTTT
TRBV19	TRBD1	NA	TRBJ1-2	CASSPDRAYGYTF	TGTGCCAGTAGTCCCGACAGGGCATATGGCTACACCTTC
TRBV5-6	TRBD1	NA	TRBJ2-7	CASSLGWTGVAYEQYF	TGTGCCAGCAGCTTGGGTTGGACAGGAGTTGCCTACGAGCAGTACTTC
TRBV7-9	NA	NA	TRBJ2-1	CASSLARHKSEQFF	TGTGCCAGCAGCTTAGCGCGACACAAGAGCGAGCAGTTCTTC
TRBV18	NA	NA	TRBJ1-2	CASSPGTPNYGYTF	TGTGCCAGCTCACCCGGGACACCTAACTATGGCTACACCTTC
TRBV28	TRBD2	NA	TRBJ2-7	CASSFPGSLASGSRSYEQYF	TGTGCCAGCAGTTTCCCGGGTAGTCTTGCTAGCGGGAGTCGGTCCTACGAGCAGTACTTC
TRBV27	TRBD1	NA	TRBJ2-7	CASSANTGATYEQYF	TGTGCCAGCAGCGCAAATACAGGGGCCACCTACGAGCAGTACTTC
TRBV28	TRBD2	NA	TRBJ2-7	CASTITSGSIGEQYF	TGTGCCAGCACTATCACTAGCGGGAGTATTGGCGAGCAGTACTTC
TRBV5-8	TRBD1	NA	TRBJ2-6	CASSRPGQPRSGANVLTF	TGTGCCAGCAGTCGACCGGGACAGCCACGCTCTGGGGCCAACGTCCTGACTTTC
TRBV27	TRBD2	once	TRBJ2-7	CASSLLGGRAYEQYF	TGTGCCAGCAGCCTTTTGGGCGGGAGGGCCTACGAGCAGTACTTC
TRBV10-3	NA	few	TRBJ2-7	CAISSPQGFYEQYF	TGTGCCATCAGTTCCCCCCAGGGATTCTACGAGCAGTACTTC
TRBV11-2	TRBD2	NA	TRBJ2-5	CASSHRLAGEVTETQYF	TGTGCCAGCAGCCATAGACTAGCGGGAGAGGTGACAGAGACCCAGTACTTC
TRBV7-2	TRBD1	NA	TRBJ1-3	CASSFGQGGSGNTIYF	TGTGCCAGCAGCTTCGGACAGGGTGGATCTGGAAACACCATATATTTT
TRBV4-1	NA	few	TRBJ1-3	CASSQFPGGFGNTIYF	TGCGCCAGCAGCCAATTCCCCGGGGGGTTTGGAAACACCATATATTTT
TRBV12-5	TRBD2	NA	TRBJ2-1	CASGSIVAGGRGEQFF	TGTGCTAGTGGTTCCATAGTAGCGGGAGGAAGAGGAGAGCAGTTCTTC
TRBV11-1	TRBD1	NA	TRBJ1-1	CASSLTSGTVNTEAFF	TGTGCCAGCAGCTTGACATCCGGGACAGTTAACACTGAAGCTTTCTTT
TRBV7-2	NA	NA	TRBJ1-5	CASSSDSNQPQHF	TGTGCCAGCAGCTCCGACAGTAATCAGCCCCAGCATTTT
TRBV27	TRBD1	NA	TRBJ1-1	CASSLGRGQGTEAFF	TGTGCCAGCAGTTTAGGCAGGGGGCAGGGCACTGAAGCTTTCTTT
TRBV6-5	NA	NA	TRBJ1-2	CASRRLPPNYGYTF	TGTGCCAGCAGGCGACTCCCCCCCAACTATGGCTACACCTTC
TRBV6-1	TRBD1	NA	TRBJ1-5	CASSEKKRGQGVQPQNF	TGTGCCAGCAGTGAAAAAAAGCGGGGACAGGGGGTGCAGCCCCAGAATTTT
TRBV4-3	TRBD1	once	TRBJ1-3	CASSPRSTGTHGGNTIYF	TGCGCCAGCAGCCCCCGTTCGACAGGGACTCATGGTGGAAACACCATATATTTT
TRBV11-2	TRBD1	NA	TRBJ1-4	CASSFDDRGPEKLFF	TGTGCCAGCAGCTTCGACGACAGGGGGCCTGAAAAACTGTTTTTT
TRBV19	NA	NA	TRBJ1-1	CASSPPSTQGYSTEAFF	TGTGCCAGTAGTCCGCCGTCCACGCAGGGGTACAGCACTGAAGCTTTCTTT
TRBV4-1	TRBD2	few	TRBJ2-1	CASSSLGTSGVNEQFF	TGCGCCAGCAGCTCTCTAGGGACTAGCGGGGTCAATGAGCAGTTCTTC
TRBV25-1	TRBD2	few	TRBJ2-7	CASSELSASGRPSGEQYF	TGTGCCAGCAGTGAATTGTCGGCTAGCGGGAGGCCCTCCGGCGAGCAGTACTTC
TRBV9	NA	NA	TRBJ2-1	CASSVAPQGTYNEQFF	TGTGCCAGCAGCGTAGCCCCACAGGGTACCTACAATGAGCAGTTCTTC